These 21 T cell receptor beta chains were sequenced from one sample in a study of T cell clonotyping in hematopoietic cell transplantation. The time point here: recipient sample about 28 days before transplant, after cytoreduction. TCRdb's copy holds only in-frame clones and misses some; the assay was immunoSEQ multiplex PCR. This sample has tens of thousands of clones, with 90% to 97% found just once. The specimen comprised peripheral blood mononuclear cells, sampled before stem cell transplant. These receptors were collected from a woman between 45 and 65 years old with acute myeloid leukemia. Some clones in this sample may be carry-over from other donors' samples.

The rearrangement uses TRBV5-1 and TRBJ1-1, with 7 bases identical to TRBD1. Germline CDR1 and CDR2: SGHRS and YFSETQ. The CDR3 spans 13 residues. V trimming: 0 bases; J trimming: 8 bases; junction bases outside the gene matches: 4. The CDR3 DNA follows: TGCGCCAGCAGCTTGGGGCAGGGGGGGGAAGCTTTCTTT. Translation: CASSLGQGGEAFF.

The V call is TRBV28, the J call TRBJ2-7, with TRBD1 matching over 8 bases. Germline V gene sequence: CDR1 MDHEN, CDR2 SYDVKM. The V gene end was trimmed by 1 base and the J gene end by 6 bases; junction bases not matched to a gene: 8. The CDR3 spans 15 residues. CDR3 nucleotides: TGTGCCAGCAGTTTATATTGGAGGACAGGGCGCGAGCAGTACTTC. It codes for CASSLYWRTGREQYF.

V is TRBV30 and J is TRBJ1-2; D ambiguous. V was trimmed by 2 bases and J by 8 bases, leaving 15 bases between them. Germline V gives CDR1 GTSNPN, CDR2 SVGIG (reference sequence). CDR3 size: 13 residues. CDR3 loop: CAWSLSLEDGYTF. CDR3 nucleotides: TGTGCCTGGAGTTTAAGCCTCGAGGACGGCTACACCTTC.

In this sample, this clone turned up once. The chain combines TRBV7-9 with TRBJ2-7, with D tentatively TRBD1 (6 bases). This CDR3 spans 12 amino acids. Germline CDR1 SEHNR, CDR2 FQNEAQ (reference sequence). The V end lost 5 bases, the J end lost 4 bases, and 9 bases lay between the germline ends. CDR3 DNA sequence: TGTGCCAGCAGCGGGACACAGTACGAGCAGTACTTC. Translated, it gives CASSGTQYEQYF.

The chain is built from TRBV5-1 and TRBJ2-7; D perhaps matches TRBD1 (6 bases). V lost 0 bases, J lost 4 bases, and 17 bases lay in between. CDR1 is SGHRS and CDR2 is YFSETQ in the germline V gene. The CDR3 has 16 amino acids. CDR3 DNA: TGCGCCAGCAGCTTGGTCGGGCAGGGGATTTGGTACGAGCAGTACTTC. It specifies CASSLVGQGIWYEQYF.

This clone has a single count. V and J are TRBV4-1 and TRBJ2-4; D is unclear. This CDR3 spans 16 amino acids. The germline gives CDR1 MGHRA, CDR2 YSYEKL. V lost 0 bases, J lost 0 bases, and 9 bases lay in between. The CDR3 loop reads CASSQEEQLAKNIQYF. The CDR3 nucleotides read TGCGCCAGCAGCCAAGAGGAACAGCTAGCCAAAAACATTCAGTACTTC.

This chain joins TRBV2 and TRBJ2-7; the D gene is possibly TRBD2 (5 bases). This CDR3 comprises 15 residues. The germline V gene has CDR1 SNHLY and CDR2 FYNNEI. V was trimmed by 7 bases and J by 1 base, leaving 17 bases between them. The CDR3 here is CASKFGRGISYEQYF. DNA of the CDR3: TGTGCCAGCAAATTTGGCCGAGGGATATCCTACGAGCAGTACTTC. Looking up the rest from reference TRBV2 and TRBJ2-7 gives the full variable domain: EPEVTQTPSHQVTQMGQEVILRCVPISNHLYFYWYRQILGQKVEFLVSFYNNEISEKSEIFDDQFSVERPDGSNFTLKIRSTKLEDSAMYFCASKFGRGISYEQYFGPGTRLTVT.

V gene TRBV28 combines with J gene TRBJ2-7, with 9 bases fitting TRBD1. In germline, CDR1 is MDHEN, CDR2 SYDVKM. With 5 bases clipped from V and 1 base from J, the junction kept 6 bases outside the gene matches. This CDR3 is built from 15 residues. CDR3 loop: CASSDRGSRSYEQYF. DNA for the CDR3: TGTGCCAGCAGTGACAGGGGGAGTAGATCCTACGAGCAGTACTTC.

V is TRBV4-1 and J is TRBJ2-1; 7 nucleotides match TRBD1. The J segment lost 4 bases and the V segment lost 1 base, leaving 4 bases of the junction unmatched. From germline, CDR1 is MGHRA and CDR2 YSYEKL. The CDR3 is 15 amino acids. DNA for the CDR3: TGCGCCAGCAGCCAAGGGGACAGCCTTTACAATGAGCAGTTCTTC. This gives the protein CASSQGDSLYNEQFF.

This chain joins TRBV6-1 and TRBJ1-1; TRBD1 agrees at 8 bases. After removal of 3 bases from V and 8 bases from J, the junction contained 5 bases not matched to a gene. The germline CDR1 and CDR2 sequences are MNHNS and SASEGT. The CDR3 has 13 amino acids. In nucleotides, the CDR3 is TGTGCCAGCAGTGAGTACCGGGACAGGGAAGCTTTCTTT. Translated, it gives CASSEYRDREAFF.

The chain carries TRBV19 and TRBJ2-7; 7 nucleotides agree with TRBD1. Germline-derived CDR1 and CDR2 are LNHDA and SQIVND (reference sequence). This CDR3 is built from 16 residues. Trimming at V came to 1 base and at J to 7 bases, leaving 13 bases not matched to a gene. The CDR3 DNA is TGTGCCAGTAGTATAGGATTGACAGGGAAAGTGCGGGAGCAGTACTTC. This codes for CASSIGLTGKVREQYF.

The V and J genes are TRBV27 and TRBJ2-2; 7 bases are a match to TRBD2. CDR1 is MNHEY, CDR2 SMNVEV, per germline (reference sequence). Trimming removed 5 bases from V and 0 bases from J; junction bases left unmatched: 3. The CDR3 has 15 amino acids. CDR3 bases: TGTGCCAGCAGTAAAGCGGGATCGAACACCGGGGAGCTGTTTTTT. It codes for CASSKAGSNTGELFF.

The V gene is TRBV15, the J gene TRBJ1-3, with TRBD1 identical over 7 bases. The V gene end was trimmed by 10 bases and the J gene end by 5 bases; junction bases not matched to a gene: 5. CDR3 length equals 12 residues. Germline V gene sequence: CDR1 LNHNV, CDR2 YYDKDF (reference sequence). The CDR3 DNA reads as TGTGCCATTGCGGACAGGCGAAACACCATATATTTT. Residues: CAIADRRNTIYF.

CDR3 sequence reads: CASRDLTGRLYEQYF. The CDR3 DNA follows: TGTGCCAGCAGGGACTTGACAGGGCGGCTCTACGAGCAGTACTTC. The J gene is TRBJ2-7, the V gene TRBV6-1; the match to TRBD1 covers 7 bases. Germline V gene lookup returns CDR1 MNHNS and CDR2 SASEGT. The CDR3 has 15 residues. The V segment lost 6 bases and the J segment 3 bases; nucleotides outside the gene matches: 11.

The V call is TRBV28, the J call TRBJ1-2; D is unresolved. CDR1 is MDHEN and CDR2 is SYDVKM in the germline V gene. Trimming took off 6 bases at V and 1 base at J, with 6 bases between the two ends. The CDR3 consists of 12 residues. The CDR3 loop reads CASSDLNYGYTF. CDR3 sequence (DNA): TGTGCCAGCAGCGACCTTAACTATGGCTACACCTTC.

This chain connects TRBV30 to TRBJ1-6; D remains unclear. V was shortened by 4 bases and J by 0 bases, with 10 bases between the two germline ends. Germline V gene data show CDR1 as GTSNPN and CDR2 as SVGIG (reference sequence). This CDR3 comprises 15 residues. Here the CDR3 reads CAWTQGSSYNSPLHF. CDR3 DNA sequence: TGTGCCTGGACTCAAGGGAGCTCCTATAATTCACCCCTCCACTTT. The entire variable domain, with the rest obtained from reference TRBV30 and TRBJ1-6, is as follows: SQTIHQWPATLVQPVGSPLSLECTVEGTSNPNLYWYRQAAGRGLQLLFYSVGIGQISSEVPQNLSASRPQDRQFILSSKKLLLSDSGFYLCAWTQGSSYNSPLHFGNGTRLTVT.

The gene calls are TRBV5-1 and TRBJ2-2; D is possibly TRBD1 or TRBD2 (7 bases each). The CDR3 runs 18 residues. CDR1 and CDR2 (germline): SGHRS, YFSETQ. Trimming left V 3 bases short and J 5 bases short, with 23 bases between. The CDR3 spells CASSSGDSPMGGTGELFF. The CDR3 DNA follows: TGCGCCAGCAGCTCGGGGGACAGTCCCATGGGGGGGACCGGGGAGCTGTTTTTT.

The J gene is TRBJ2-6, the V gene TRBV28; D might be TRBD2 (6 bases). Trimming stripped 3 bases from V and 2 bases from J, with 8 bases between. Per germline, CDR1 MDHEN and CDR2 SYDVKM. This CDR3 has 15 amino acids. CDR3 DNA: TGTGCCAGCAGTTTCCGGGGGACTGGGGCCAACGTCCTGACTTTC. Protein: CASSFRGTGANVLTF. The full variable domain, rest sourced from reference TRBV28 and TRBJ2-6, is DVKVTQSSRYLVKRTGEKVFLECVQDMDHENMFWYRQDPGLGLRLIYFSYDVKMKEKGDIPEGYSVSREKKERFSLILESASTNQTSMYLCASSFRGTGANVLTFGAGSRLTVL.

The chain carries TRBV5-6 and TRBJ1-2; D remains unclear. The V end lost 4 bases, the J end lost 3 bases, and 13 bases lay between the germline ends. CDR1 and CDR2 from the germline V gene are SGHDT and YYEEEE. The CDR3 extends over 14 amino acids. The CDR3, as DNA: TGTGCCAGCAGCGACCTTAGGTTGTACTATGGCTACACCTTC. Amino acids: CASSDLRLYYGYTF.

This sequence joins TRBV2 and TRBJ2-7, with D hard to call. The V gene's germline CDR1 is SNHLY and CDR2 FYNNEI. The CDR3 contains 14 residues. V was pared by 6 bases and J by 8 bases, with 20 bases between. The CDR3 here is CASRALQRVLQQYF. The CDR3 region has the DNA TGTGCCAGCAGGGCATTACAAAGGGTACTACAGCAGTACTTC.

V usage is TRBV6-1 and J usage is TRBJ1-1; tentatively, D is TRBD1 (6 bases). V lost 10 bases, J lost 1 base, and 13 bases lay in between. The CDR3 extends over 13 amino acids. Germline CDR1 MNHNS, CDR2 SASEGT. The CDR3 bases are TGTGCCACCAGGACAGTTTCGAACACTGAAGCTTTCTTT. Translating gives CATRTVSNTEAFF.